This passage covers 4 T cell receptor beta chains from one sample sequenced in a study of T cell responses to AZD1222 COVID-19 vaccine. Some clones are missing from TCRdb's copy, which holds only in-frame ones; the method was immunoSEQ multiplex PCR. The sample holds about 120,000 clones, approximately 86% seen once. This specimen was peripheral blood, taken on day 0 of AZD1222 vaccination. These receptor sequences come from an adult in good health.

The chain links TRBV7-3 to TRBJ2-1, with 10 bases that match TRBD2. From germline, CDR1 is SGHTA and CDR2 FQGTGA. The CDR3 loop spans 17 amino acids. V lost 5 bases to trimming and J lost 1 base; unmatched junction nucleotides: 8. CDR3 residues: CASSGYLAGGSYNEQFF. The CDR3 nucleotides read TGTGCCAGCAGCGGATACTTAGCGGGAGGATCCTACAATGAGCAGTTCTTC.

This chain links TRBV19 with TRBJ1-5; TRBD1 agrees at 8 bases. The length of the CDR3 is 17 residues. Germline V CDR1 and CDR2: LNHDA, SQIVND (reference sequence). V shed 2 bases, J shed 6 bases, and the junction held 12 bases outside the gene matches. The CDR3 DNA reads TGTGCCAGTAGTATAATAGTGGGGACAGGTTCTGGTCAGCCCCAGCATTTT. Translated, it gives CASSIIVGTGSGQPQHF.

The gene calls are TRBV28 and TRBJ1-4, with 8 nucleotides matching TRBD1. CDR3 size: 13 residues. The germline gives CDR1 MDHEN, CDR2 SYDVKM. The ends lost 8 bases at V and 7 bases at J; junction bases unmatched: 6. CDR3 amino acids: CASGDRLFEKLFF. Here the CDR3 DNA reads TGTGCCAGCGGGGACAGGTTATTTGAAAAACTGTTTTTT. The full variable domain, with the rest looked up from reference TRBV28 and TRBJ1-4, is DVKVTQSSRYLVKRTGEKVFLECVQDMDHENMFWYRQDPGLGLRLIYFSYDVKMKEKGDIPEGYSVSREKKERFSLILESASTNQTSMYLCASGDRLFEKLFFGSGTQLSVL.

The CDR3 reads CASSQGYGEKLFF. The CDR3 DNA reads TGTGCCAGCAGCCAGGGGTACGGTGAAAAACTGTTTTTT. The genes are TRBV3-1 (or the pseudogene TRBV3-2) and TRBJ1-4, with D hard to call. CDR1 and CDR2 from the germline V gene are LGHDT and YNNKEL (reference sequence). Trimming stripped 3 bases from V and 7 bases from J, with 9 bases between. The CDR3 has 13 amino acids.